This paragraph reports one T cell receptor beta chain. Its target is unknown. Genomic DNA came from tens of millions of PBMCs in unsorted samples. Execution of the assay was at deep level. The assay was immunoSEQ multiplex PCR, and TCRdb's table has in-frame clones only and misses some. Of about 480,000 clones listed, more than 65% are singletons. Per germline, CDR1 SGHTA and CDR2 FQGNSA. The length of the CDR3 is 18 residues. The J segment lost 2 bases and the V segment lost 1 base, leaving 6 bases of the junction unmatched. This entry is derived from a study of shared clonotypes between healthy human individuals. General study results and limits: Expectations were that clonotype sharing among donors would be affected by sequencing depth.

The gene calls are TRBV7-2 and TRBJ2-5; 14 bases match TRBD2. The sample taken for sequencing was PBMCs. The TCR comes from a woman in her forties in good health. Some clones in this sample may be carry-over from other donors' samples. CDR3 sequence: CASSLVGTSGSAQETQYF. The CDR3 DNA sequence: TGTGCCAGCAGCTTAGTGGGGACTAGCGGGAGTGCACAAGAGACCCAGTACTTC.